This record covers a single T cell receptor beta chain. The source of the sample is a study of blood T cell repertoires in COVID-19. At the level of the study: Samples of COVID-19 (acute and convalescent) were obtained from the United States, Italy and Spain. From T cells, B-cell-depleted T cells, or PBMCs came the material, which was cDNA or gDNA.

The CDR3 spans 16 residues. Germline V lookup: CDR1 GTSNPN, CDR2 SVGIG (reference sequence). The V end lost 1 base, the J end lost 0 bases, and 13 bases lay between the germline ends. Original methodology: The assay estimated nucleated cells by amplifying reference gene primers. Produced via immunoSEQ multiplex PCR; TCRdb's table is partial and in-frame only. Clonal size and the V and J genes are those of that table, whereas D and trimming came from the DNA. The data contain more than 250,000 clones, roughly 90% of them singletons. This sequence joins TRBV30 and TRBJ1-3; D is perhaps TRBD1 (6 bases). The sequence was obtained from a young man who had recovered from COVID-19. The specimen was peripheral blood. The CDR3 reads CAWSDRQVYSGNTIYF. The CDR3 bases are TGTGCCTGGAGTGACAGACAGGTGTACTCTGGAAACACCATATATTTT.